These 12 T cell receptor beta chains were sequenced from one sample in a study of blood T cell repertoires in COVID-19. Produced via immunoSEQ multiplex PCR; TCRdb's table is partial and in-frame only. The data contain about 250,000 clones, 70% to 80% of them seen just once; the ten biggest clones take up about 3.5%. The specimen sequenced was peripheral blood. These receptors all stem from a woman older than 75 with acute or convalescent COVID-19.

V gene TRBV27 combines with J gene TRBJ1-6; 9 nucleotides line up with TRBD1. Trimming cost V 1 base and J 5 bases; bases outside gene matches: 12. CDR3 length: 19 residues. CDR1 is MNHEY, CDR2 SMNVEV, per germline (reference sequence). This CDR3 is CASSLYGTGFQVNNSPLHF. In nucleotides, the CDR3 is TGTGCCAGCAGTTTATACGGGACAGGGTTCCAGGTCAATAATTCACCCCTCCACTTT.

Of note for this clone: Sequence at one end of the junction differs from germline and may be a read error. The V gene is TRBV6-5, the J gene TRBJ2-5; tentative D call: TRBD2 (6 bases). CDR1 is MNHEY and CDR2 is SVGAGI in the germline V gene. CDR3 length: 12 residues. Written as DNA, the CDR3 is TGTGCCAGCAGGGACTACCAAGAGAGCCAGTACTTC. Protein sequence: CASRDYQESQYF.

This clone was seen once. V usage is TRBV18 and J usage is TRBJ1-1, with TRBD1 identical over 7 bases. Germline V gene data show CDR1 as KGHSH and CDR2 as LQKENI. V dropped 4 bases and J dropped 1; count of bases not matched to a gene: 9. CDR3 length: 16 amino acids. Here the CDR3 reads CASSHNPTGRNTEAFF. The CDR3 nucleotides read TGTGCCAGCTCACACAACCCGACAGGGAGGAACACTGAAGCTTTCTTT.

The chain carries TRBV6-5 and TRBJ2-7; TRBD2 is a possible D gene (5 bases). CDR1 and CDR2 (germline): MNHEY, SVGAGI. CDR3 size: 13 residues. V was shortened by 7 bases and J by 4 bases, with 14 bases between the two germline ends. The DNA for the CDR3 is TGTGCCAGCACCTATCAGAGCGGATACGAGCAGTACTTC. It yields the protein CASTYQSGYEQYF.

The genes are TRBV5-4 and TRBJ2-5, with 10 bases fitting TRBD2. The CDR3 runs 15 residues. The germline V gene encodes CDR1 SGHNT and CDR2 YYREEE (reference sequence). Trimming removed 3 bases from V and 5 bases from J; junction bases left unmatched: 7. CDR3 amino acids: CASSSSGRAFETQYF. The CDR3 DNA reads as TGTGCCAGCAGCTCCAGCGGGAGGGCCTTTGAGACCCAGTACTTC.

V and J are TRBV7-2 and TRBJ2-3; perhaps TRBD1 as D (5 bases). This CDR3 contains 14 residues. V was trimmed by 4 bases and J by 2 bases, leaving 10 bases between them. CDR1 is SGHTA and CDR2 is FQGNSA in the germline V gene. CDR3 in amino acids: CASSYGHNTDTQYF. The CDR3 DNA sequence: TGTGCCAGCAGCTATGGACACAACACAGATACGCAGTATTTT.

The chain is built from TRBV2 and TRBJ1-3, with D possibly matching TRBD1 (5 bases). The CDR3 is made up of 14 amino acids. Germline lookup yields CDR1 SNHLY and CDR2 FYNNEI. Trimming removed 8 bases at V and 8 bases at J, with 19 bases between. The CDR3 DNA sequence: TGTGCCAGCCGTCGCAGGGTGTTGTTACACACCATATATTTT. This codes for CASRRRVLLHTIYF.

This clone was observed a single time. This CDR3 reads CASSSSLMRGPEAFF. The CDR3 region has the DNA TGTGCCAGCAGCTCGTCTTTGATGCGGGGACCTGAAGCTTTCTTT. The chain employs TRBV5-4 and TRBJ1-1, with a possible D match to TRBD1 (5 bases). The germline V gene has CDR1 SGHNT and CDR2 YYREEE (reference sequence). With 3 bases removed from V and 6 bases from J, the gap between germline ends came to 18 bases. CDR3 length equals 15 residues.

This chain joins TRBV9 and TRBJ1-3; 8 bases agree with TRBD1. From germline, CDR1 is SGDLS and CDR2 YYNGEE. J lost 3 bases, V lost 0 bases, and 11 bases had no gene match. The CDR3 is 18 residues long. Here the CDR3 reads CASSVAFQGALGGNTIYF. DNA for the CDR3: TGTGCCAGCAGCGTAGCTTTTCAGGGGGCGCTGGGTGGAAACACCATATATTTT. Based on the CDR3 plus reference TRBV9 and TRBJ1-3, the full variable domain is DSGVTQTPKHLITATGQRVTLRCSPRSGDLSVYWYQQSLDQGLQFLIQYYNGEERAKGNILERFSAQQFPDLHSELNLSSLELGDSALYFCASSVAFQGALGGNTIYFGEGSWLTVV.

The rearrangement uses TRBV11-1 and TRBJ2-1; TRBD2 agrees at 8 bases. Germline trimming cut 1 base from V and 3 bases from J; bases unmatched to any gene: 2. CDR1 SGHAT and CDR2 FQDESV come from the germline V gene (reference sequence). The CDR3 runs 15 residues. The CDR3 DNA is TGTGCCAGCAGCTTAGACGGGGGGGGCTACAATGAGCAGTTCTTC. This translates into CASSLDGGGYNEQFF.

This clone has a handful of counts. The V and J genes are TRBV5-5 and TRBJ1-5; D call uncertain. Trimming took 1 base from V and 0 from J, leaving 5 bases between them. Germline V CDR1 and CDR2: SGHKS, YYEKEE (reference sequence). The CDR3 length is 14 residues. CDR3 sequence (DNA): TGTGCCAGCAGCTTGACTCATAGCAATCAGCCCCAGCATTTT. Translated: CASSLTHSNQPQHF. The complete variable domain, with remaining parts taken from reference TRBV5-5 and TRBJ1-5, reads DAGVTQSPTHLIKTRGQQVTLRCSPISGHKSVSWYQQVLGQGPQFIFQYYEKEERGRGNFPDRFSARQFPNYSSELNVNALLLGDSALYLCASSLTHSNQPQHFGDGTRLSIL.

Here the CDR3 reads CASSPPTPGNTEAFF. The DNA for the CDR3 is TGTGCCAGCTCACCACCTACGCCCGGGAACACTGAAGCTTTCTTT. The V call is TRBV18, the J call TRBJ1-1; D is unclear. The length of the CDR3 is 15 residues. V lost 0 bases, J lost 1 base, and 9 bases lay in between. Germline CDR1 is KGHSH and CDR2 is LQKENI. Using reference TRBV18 and TRBJ1-1 for the parts outside the CDR3, the full variable domain is NAGVMQNPRHLVRRRGQEARLRCSPMKGHSHVYWYRQLPEEGLKFMVYLQKENIIDESGMPKERFSAEFPKEGPSILRIQQVVRGDSAAYFCASSPPTPGNTEAFFGQGTRLTVV.